One TCR beta chain is described in this entry. What it recognizes is unknown. Alongside a J-beta primer mix, a sample-barcoded 5' primer served in a second PCR lasting about 6 to 12 cycles. Each cDNA molecule received a tag from a template-switch adaptor that had 12 random nucleotides. TCRdb independently ran MiXCR on the 5' RACE reads; one entry per CDR3 protein. Of 850,000 to 1,300,000 distinct CDR3 sequences listed, roughly 45% are singletons. These data belong to a study of blood T cells in healthy people across ages. Study conclusions and caveats: Estimates of total diversity, which came from one million sequenced T cells, were considered to be underestimates.

Deletions cut 1 base from V and 6 bases from J, with 19 bases between. CDR1 is SGHRS, CDR2 YFSETQ, per germline. The CDR3 loop spans 16 amino acids. Staff drew ten milliliters of peripheral blood from each donor. A minimum of 6 micrograms of total RNA was extracted per sample. The sample consisted of blood. This clonotype originated in a woman aged 55-69 years in good health. The chain recombines TRBV5-1 with TRBJ1-1; D call uncertain. CDR3 in DNA: TGCGCCAGCAGCTTGTCGGCAGGTCGATCCCACGCTGAAGCTTTCTTT. This codes for CASSLSAGRSHAEAFF. Full variable domain (remainder filled in from reference TRBV5-1 and TRBJ1-1): KAGVTQTPRYLIKTRGQQVTLSCSPISGHRSVSWYQQTPGQGLQFLFEYFSETQRNKGNFPGRFSGRQFSNSRSEMNVSTLELGDSALYLCASSLSAGRSHAEAFFGQGTRLTVV.